This TCR beta chain was identified during a study of CD8 T cells in ankylosing spondylitis (dated by TCRdb to the late 2010s). In the study overall: T cell receptor beta repertoires were profiled in healthy donors and ankylosing spondylitis patients so that disease-linked TCR variants could be found. In total, the full study cohort was made up of 100 to 140 healthy donors and approximately 24 ankylosing spondylitis patients. Peripheral blood was sampled, and synovial fluid was also collected from ankylosing spondylitis patients. On the study overall, not on this receptor specifically: Significant enrichment of the disease-linked clones was reported in matched synovial fluid samples from ankylosing spondylitis patients. A CD8+ phenotype was shown by the disease-linked clones, which were found at relatively low frequencies in peripheral blood. Some motif variants were previously reported in synovial fluid and blood of reactive arthritis patients, suggesting common disease-initiation mechanisms. Blood from ankylosing spondylitis patients appeared to be characterized by a TCR beta motif composed of under 10 highly homologous amino acid variants.

From cysteine to phenylalanine, the CDR3 is 15 amino acids long. Here the CDR3 DNA is all that survives: 45 bases in frame from base 1. For CDR1 and CDR2, the germline V gene lists MDHEN and SYDVKM. V has 1 base trimmed and J has 5 bases trimmed; junction bases matching no gene number 5. Concerning this clonotype: It has no known antigen specificity. Base qualities are not recorded, but no much larger clone differs from it by a single base.

Sequencing was performed on an Illumina HiSeq 2500. Quantitative 5'-RACE with molecular barcodes was the method used to prepare the TCR beta libraries. Regarding the original processing steps: To identify disease-linked TCR variants, a new computational method was used, one built on a probabilistic model of VDJ rearrangement. TCRdb redid the processing of the public reads, applying fastp at Q25 and MiXCR, and retained in-frame beta chains. Rows are combined by CDR3 protein, so each entry shows the most common genes and DNA. These V and J calls rely on TCRdb rather than the paper's analysis. The sample profile shows 250,000 to 400,000 distinct CDR3 sequences; more than 9% of them were found once. The biggest ten clones account for around 8.4% of the sample.

The rearrangement combines TRBV28 with TRBJ2-5; 9 bases in the middle match TRBD2. The source is a female donor with ankylosing spondylitis or in good health (not recorded which). The sample was blood, either unsorted or a sorted T cell fraction (not recorded which). Here is the DNA: TGTGCCAGCAGTTTATTAGCGGGGGTTGAGGAGACCCAGTACTTC. This yields the protein CASSLLAGVEETQYF.